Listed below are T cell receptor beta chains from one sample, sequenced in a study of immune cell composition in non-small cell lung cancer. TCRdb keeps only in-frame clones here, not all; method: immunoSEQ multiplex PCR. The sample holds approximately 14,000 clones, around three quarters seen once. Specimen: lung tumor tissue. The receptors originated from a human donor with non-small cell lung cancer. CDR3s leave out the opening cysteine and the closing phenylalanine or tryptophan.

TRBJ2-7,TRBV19,ASSTQAGGRYEQY
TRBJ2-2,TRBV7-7,ASSFTGPTGYTGELF
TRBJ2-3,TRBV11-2,ASSTRTSGISTDTQY
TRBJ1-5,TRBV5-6,ASSLWGIGGVSNQPQH
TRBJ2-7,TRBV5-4,ASSLRGIGEQY
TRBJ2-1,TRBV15,ATSPQGGGSYNEQF
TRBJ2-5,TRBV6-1,ASRGHSPSETQY
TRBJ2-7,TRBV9,ASSDREGMKQY
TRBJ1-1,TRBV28,ASSLELGAGMTEAF
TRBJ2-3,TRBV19,ATKAGYSTDTQY
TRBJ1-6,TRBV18,ASSQAGNPVNSPLH
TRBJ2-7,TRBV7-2,ASSLLAVTYEQY
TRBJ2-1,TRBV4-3,ASSPAGGLSSYNEQF
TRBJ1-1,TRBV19,ATIDRTGTEAF
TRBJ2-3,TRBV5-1,ASSDGQADTQY
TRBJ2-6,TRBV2,ASSHIQGAGANVLT
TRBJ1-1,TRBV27,ASSLQGNTEAF
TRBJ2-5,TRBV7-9,ASSQTTGRETQY
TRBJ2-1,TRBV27,ASKTSGGYNEQF
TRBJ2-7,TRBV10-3,ATLDGGYEQY
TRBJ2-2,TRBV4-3,ASSQVASGRAEVF
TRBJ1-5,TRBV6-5,ASRATGGNQPQH
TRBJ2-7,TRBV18,ASSPSTVSYEQY
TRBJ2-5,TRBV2,ASSDPSSRGETQY
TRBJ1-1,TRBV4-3,ASSQEPTGVVTEAF
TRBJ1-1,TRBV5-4,ASSFVNTEAF
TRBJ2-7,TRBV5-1,ASSNPSYEQY
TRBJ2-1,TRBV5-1,ASSLTSGRYNEQF
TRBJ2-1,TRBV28,ASSSPAGGSYNEQF